These T cell receptor beta chains were read from a single sample in a study of cytomegalovirus exposure and HLA in healthy donors. Clones were sequenced by immunoSEQ multiplex PCR, and TCRdb holds only the in-frame ones, with some missing. The table includes roughly 180,000 clones, roughly 80% detected once. The sequenced material came from PBMCs. The origin of the receptors is a boy aged 5-17 years in good health and CMV-seronegative. Both conserved end residues are part of each CDR3. The order of the fields is V gene, J gene, clone size, D gene, CDR3 DNA, CDR3 protein. D genes are given only for firm matches. Size tells how often a clone was seen (once, few, many) or the class of an expanded clone, and some rows leave it out.

V gene: TRBV14; J gene: TRBJ2-6; clone size: NA; D gene: NA; CDR3 DNA: TGTGCCAGCAGCGAATACGCAGGTTCTGGGGCCAACGTCCTGACTTTC; CDR3 protein: CASSEYAGSGANVLTF
V gene: TRBV28; J gene: TRBJ2-3; clone size: NA; D gene: TRBD2; CDR3 DNA: TGTGCCAGCAGTCTCAGCGGGAGGGTCGGTACGCAGTATTTT; CDR3 protein: CASSLSGRVGTQYF
V gene: TRBV10-3; J gene: TRBJ1-2; clone size: NA; D gene: TRBD1; CDR3 DNA: TGTGCCATCTGGATCTCCTCGGGACAGGCGTATGGCTACACCTTC; CDR3 protein: CAIWISSGQAYGYTF
V gene: TRBV11-2; J gene: TRBJ1-5; clone size: NA; D gene: TRBD1; CDR3 DNA: TGTGCCAGCAGCTTCGAACAGGGGAGCAATCAGCCCCAGCATTTT; CDR3 protein: CASSFEQGSNQPQHF
V gene: TRBV14; J gene: TRBJ2-5; clone size: NA; D gene: NA; CDR3 DNA: TGTGCCAGCAGCCAAGATCTGACTAGACCGATGGAGACCCAGTACTTC; CDR3 protein: CASSQDLTRPMETQYF
V gene: TRBV7-9; J gene: TRBJ2-7; clone size: NA; D gene: TRBD1; CDR3 DNA: TGTGCCAGCAGCTCACCGACCGGGACAGAATACGAGCAGTACTTC; CDR3 protein: CASSSPTGTEYEQYF
V gene: TRBV2; J gene: TRBJ2-3; clone size: NA; D gene: NA; CDR3 DNA: TGTGCTTCGAAAGCGGGCGTTAGCACAGATACGCAGTATTTT; CDR3 protein: CASKAGVSTDTQYF
V gene: TRBV2; J gene: TRBJ1-4; clone size: once; D gene: NA; CDR3 DNA: TGTGCCAGCAAGCCGGGGTTTCGTAATGAAAAACTGTTTTTT; CDR3 protein: CASKPGFRNEKLFF
V gene: TRBV7-9; J gene: TRBJ1-5; clone size: NA; D gene: NA; CDR3 DNA: TGTGCCAGCAGCTTCTCCCGGGTTGATCAGCCCCAGCATTTT; CDR3 protein: CASSFSRVDQPQHF
V gene: TRBV2; J gene: TRBJ2-2; clone size: NA; D gene: NA; CDR3 DNA: TGTGCCAGCAGTCCTACAGGCGACAGGACGAACACCGGGGAGCTGTTTTTT; CDR3 protein: CASSPTGDRTNTGELFF
V gene: TRBV18; J gene: TRBJ1-5; clone size: NA; D gene: NA; CDR3 DNA: TGTGCCAGCTCACCATCGGGGGGCTTAGGGTGGCCCCAGCATTTT; CDR3 protein: CASSPSGGLGWPQHF
V gene: TRBV6-1; J gene: TRBJ1-2; clone size: NA; D gene: TRBD1; CDR3 DNA: TGTGCCAGCAGATTCGACAGGGACTATGGCTACACCTTC; CDR3 protein: CASRFDRDYGYTF
V gene: TRBV7-9; J gene: TRBJ1-1; clone size: once; D gene: NA; CDR3 DNA: TGTGCCAGCAGCTTATGGGGGGAGAACACTGAAGCTTTCTTT; CDR3 protein: CASSLWGENTEAFF
V gene: TRBV4-3; J gene: TRBJ1-2; clone size: NA; D gene: NA; CDR3 DNA: TGCGCCAGCAGCCAAGATGCTCGGCTCGGGCGGGATGGCTACACCTTC; CDR3 protein: CASSQDARLGRDGYTF
V gene: TRBV27; J gene: TRBJ2-3; clone size: NA; D gene: NA; CDR3 DNA: TGTGCCAGCAGTTTACCTCCTCCGGGTACGCAGTATTTT; CDR3 protein: CASSLPPPGTQYF
V gene: TRBV7-3; J gene: TRBJ1-6; clone size: NA; D gene: NA; CDR3 DNA: TGTGCCAGCAGCATTTCATCCCGGGGGTCTAATTCACCCCTCCACTTT; CDR3 protein: CASSISSRGSNSPLHF
V gene: TRBV5-1; J gene: TRBJ1-2; clone size: few; D gene: NA; CDR3 DNA: TGCGCCAGCAGCTTTGGACAGAGATATAACTATGGCTACACCTTC; CDR3 protein: CASSFGQRYNYGYTF
V gene: TRBV7-2; J gene: TRBJ2-1; clone size: few; D gene: TRBD1; CDR3 DNA: TGTGCCAGCAGCTTAGCGGGCCAGGGGGCGCCAGATGAGCAGTTCTTC; CDR3 protein: CASSLAGQGAPDEQFF
V gene: TRBV6-5; J gene: TRBJ2-7; clone size: NA; D gene: NA; CDR3 DNA: TGTGCCAGCAGTTTGTATAGCTCCTACGAGCAGTACTTC; CDR3 protein: CASSLYSSYEQYF
V gene: TRBV2; J gene: TRBJ2-1; clone size: NA; D gene: TRBD2; CDR3 DNA: TGTGCCAGCAGTGCCTACGGACTAGCGGGTAATGAGCAGTTCTTC; CDR3 protein: CASSAYGLAGNEQFF
V gene: TRBV20-1; J gene: TRBJ1-2; clone size: NA; D gene: NA; CDR3 DNA: TGCAGTGCTGGTAGGGGGAATGGCTACACCTTC; CDR3 protein: CSAGRGNGYTF
V gene: TRBV5-1; J gene: TRBJ1-5; clone size: NA; D gene: NA; CDR3 DNA: TGCGCCAGCCGACAGGCCTACAATCAGCCCCAGCATTTT; CDR3 protein: CASRQAYNQPQHF
V gene: TRBV28; J gene: TRBJ1-1; clone size: once; D gene: TRBD1; CDR3 DNA: TGTGCCAGCAGGAGGACGATCGGACAGGGGAGGGACACTGAAGCTTTCTTT; CDR3 protein: CASRRTIGQGRDTEAFF
V gene: TRBV11-2; J gene: TRBJ2-2; clone size: NA; D gene: NA; CDR3 DNA: TGTGCCAGCAGCTTAGGCGTGAGCGGGGAGCTGTTTTTT; CDR3 protein: CASSLGVSGELFF
V gene: TRBV5-6; J gene: TRBJ2-1; clone size: NA; D gene: TRBD2; CDR3 DNA: TGTGCCAGCAGCCCACCTTACCCTATAGCGGGAGGGCTGAATGAGCAGTTCTTC; CDR3 protein: CASSPPYPIAGGLNEQFF
V gene: TRBV5-1; J gene: TRBJ2-5; clone size: NA; D gene: NA; CDR3 DNA: TGCGCCAGCAGCTTGGGTTCGGGGGACGAGACCCAGTACTTC; CDR3 protein: CASSLGSGDETQYF
V gene: TRBV7-6; J gene: TRBJ2-3; clone size: NA; D gene: TRBD2; CDR3 DNA: TGTGCCAGCAGCTTAGCGGTCATGGGGGGGGAAACGCAGTATTTT; CDR3 protein: CASSLAVMGGETQYF
V gene: TRBV7-9; J gene: TRBJ1-1; clone size: NA; D gene: NA; CDR3 DNA: TGTTCCAGCAGCTTAAAGCCGAACACTGAAGCTTTCTTT; CDR3 protein: CSSSLKPNTEAFF
V gene: TRBV6-5; J gene: TRBJ2-7; clone size: once; D gene: NA; CDR3 DNA: TGTGCCAGCAGTTATGAGAGGACTTCCTACGAGCAGTACTTC; CDR3 protein: CASSYERTSYEQYF
V gene: TRBV7-2; J gene: TRBJ1-3; clone size: NA; D gene: NA; CDR3 DNA: TGTGCCAGCAGCTTAAGGGGGTCGAACTCTGGAAACACCATATATTTT; CDR3 protein: CASSLRGSNSGNTIYF
V gene: TRBV7-8; J gene: TRBJ1-5; clone size: NA; D gene: NA; CDR3 DNA: TGTGCCAGCAGCTTAATTCGGGGGGCCTATAGCAATCAGCCCCAGCATTTT; CDR3 protein: CASSLIRGAYSNQPQHF
V gene: TRBV6-1; J gene: TRBJ2-1; clone size: NA; D gene: TRBD1; CDR3 DNA: TGTGCCAGCAGGGTCGGGACAGGGCCCTACAATGAGCAGTTCTTC; CDR3 protein: CASRVGTGPYNEQFF
V gene: TRBV6-6; J gene: TRBJ1-4; clone size: few; D gene: NA; CDR3 DNA: TGTGCCAGCAGTGCAACGTTCTCCGGGGGAGAAAAACTGTTTTTT; CDR3 protein: CASSATFSGGEKLFF
V gene: TRBV6-5; J gene: TRBJ2-6; clone size: NA; D gene: NA; CDR3 DNA: TGTGCCAGCAGGGGGACACTTGGAGGGGCCAACGTCCTGACTTTC; CDR3 protein: CASRGTLGGANVLTF
V gene: TRBV2; J gene: TRBJ2-7; clone size: NA; D gene: NA; CDR3 DNA: TGTGCCAGCAGGAAGGGAGAAATCTACGAGCAGTACTTC; CDR3 protein: CASRKGEIYEQYF
V gene: TRBV19; J gene: TRBJ1-5; clone size: NA; D gene: TRBD1; CDR3 DNA: TGTGCCAGTAGTATTGAGGGGACAGGGTATCAGCCCCAGCATTTT; CDR3 protein: CASSIEGTGYQPQHF
V gene: TRBV18; J gene: TRBJ2-1; clone size: NA; D gene: TRBD2; CDR3 DNA: TGTGCCAGCTCACCAATCAAACTAGCGGGAGGTAGGAATGAGCAGTTCTTC; CDR3 protein: CASSPIKLAGGRNEQFF